The clone carrying this TCR beta chain has more than one count but fewer than ten. The assay was immunoSEQ multiplex PCR, and TCRdb's table has in-frame clones only and misses some. Found here are around 220,000 clones, more than 75% of them singletons; the top ten hold 8.2%. The sample is drawn from a study of blood T cell repertoires in COVID-19. The CDR3 contains 12 residues. Germline V CDR1 and CDR2: MNHEY, SVGAGI. The ends were cut back, 10 bases at V and 0 bases at J, with 7 bases in the middle. Seattle cases were enrolled at active infection and followed longitudinally. The receptor was isolated from a woman aged 80 or older with COVID-19, enrolled during active disease. Sequenced input: peripheral blood. The chain combines TRBV6-5 with TRBJ1-5, with D uncertain. CDR3 bases: TGTGCCACGCGTGATAGCAATCAGCCCCAGCATTTT. It is translated as CATRDSNQPQHF.